These T cell receptor beta chains were read from a single sample in a study of blood T cells in healthy people across ages. TCRdb processed the 5' RACE reads anew with MiXCR; each CDR3 protein has one entry. This sample has around 970,000 distinct CDR3 sequences, with about 53% found just once. What was sequenced was blood. The receptor source for this set is an older woman in good health. Both conserved end residues are part of each CDR3. A D gene is named only where the DNA matches it firmly. Not all rows give a size; the values are once, few, many and, for expanded clones, a class.

TRBD2	TRBJ2-7	NA	TRBV5-1	TGCGCCAGCAGCGCCCGGGGAGTCCTAGCGGGGACCTACGAGCAGTACTTC	CASSARGVLAGTYEQYF
TRBD1	TRBJ2-5	NA	TRBV4-3	TGCGCCAGCAGCCAAGATGGGACAGGGGTCAATGAGCAGTACTTC	CASSQDGTGVNEQYF
TRBD2	TRBJ2-7	few	TRBV20-1	TGCAGTGCTCTGCTAGCGGGGCTAAACGAGCAGTACTTC	CSALLAGLNEQYF
TRBD2	TRBJ2-7	once	TRBV27	TGTGCCAGCAGTTCGAGAACTAGCGGGATCCTTAGTGTGCAGTACTTC	CASSSRTSGILSVQYF
TRBD1	TRBJ2-3	many	TRBV11-2	TGTGCCAGCAGCTTATCGGGACAGGGCACAGATACGCAGTATTTT	CASSLSGQGTDTQYF
TRBD2	TRBJ2-7	NA	TRBV12-3/TRBV12-4	TGTGCCAGCAGTTTCGGCCTAGCGGGAATGAACGAGCAGTACTTC	CASSFGLAGMNEQYF
NA	TRBJ2-1	NA	TRBV12-3/TRBV12-4	TGTGCCAGCAGTCCATCGCCCGGACAGTACGATGAGCAGTTCTTC	CASSPSPGQYDEQFF
NA	TRBJ2-1	NA	TRBV20-1	TGCAGTGCTGGCCGGCGGGGTTTTGAGCAGTTCTTC	CSAGRRGFEQFF
NA	TRBJ1-5	NA	TRBV7-8	TGTGCCAGCGGCCCTGGGGCAGGGGAGTTAGGTAATCAGCCCCAGCATTTT	CASGPGAGELGNQPQHF
TRBD1	TRBJ2-7	NA	TRBV6-1	TGTGCCAGCAGTGAGTGGGACAGGGCGGCCTACGAGCAGTACTTC	CASSEWDRAAYEQYF
NA	TRBJ2-1	few	TRBV29-1	TGCAGCGTTGTGGATGCGGGTCGGTCCTACAATGAGCAGTTCTTC	CSVVDAGRSYNEQFF
NA	TRBJ2-3	NA	TRBV6-1	TGTGCCAGCAGTATCCAGCCACAGGGTAGCACAGATACGCAGTATTTT	CASSIQPQGSTDTQYF
TRBD1	TRBJ2-7	NA	TRBV7-2	TGTGCCAGCAGCTTATCCAAGCGGGACAGGGGGTACGAGCAGTACTTC	CASSLSKRDRGYEQYF
NA	TRBJ2-1	NA	TRBV12-3/TRBV12-4	TGTGCCAGCAAGCCGGGGCCCTACGATGAGCAGTTCTTC	CASKPGPYDEQFF